This TCR beta chain was sequenced in a study of spatial heterogeneity in lung cancer. Study in general: The study observed each unique TCR and UMI combination more than ten times on average in raw reads.

Study results and caveats: Coverage of tumor T cells, an estimated figure, was roughly 7% for alpha and around 12% for beta chains. In tumors, expanded intratumoral alpha and beta TCR counts tracked mutation counts.

As to time point: sample taken at primary tumor resection. TCR cDNA molecules each had a unique molecular identifier. TCRdb re-derived calls from the 5' RACE reads in MiXCR, one entry per CDR3 protein. In the table there are thousands of distinct CDR3 sequences, roughly 7% of which are singletons. This clonotype ranks as medium-sized (0.01 to 0.1%). The antigen remains undetermined. Sequencing used lung tumor tissue, obtained at surgery. This clonotype was sampled from a male donor with early-stage non-small cell lung cancer.

The CDR3 region has the DNA TGCAGTGCCCCTAGACCCGGAGGCGACGTTAATGAGCAGTTCTTC. Encoded protein: CSAPRPGGDVNEQFF. The chain recombines TRBV20-1 with TRBJ2-1, with D possibly being TRBD2 (5 bases). CDR3 length: 15 residues. Trimming cost V 6 bases and J 7 bases, with 22 bases left between them. The germline CDR1 and CDR2 sequences are DFQATT and SNEGSKA (reference sequence).